The 18 T cell receptor beta chains listed next were all sequenced from one sample in a study of post-analysis software for immune sequencing data. Findings of the study overall: Controls had lower frequencies than patients of 4 or 5 TRBV segments, which included TRBV5-6, TRBV5-1 and TRBV20-1.

Their antigen targets remain unknown. Built from TCR beta cDNA, the libraries had unique molecular identifiers in them. TCRdb used MiXCR to reprocess the PCR reads, holding one entry per CDR3 protein. Among about 200,000 distinct CDR3 sequences listed, over 25% were seen once. The source material was blood. The receptors were sampled from a girl aged 2-17 years with multiple sclerosis.

This clonotype was seen repeatedly, ten times or more. The rearrangement links TRBV2 to TRBJ1-2; no reliable D call. Germline assignment: CDR1 SNHLY and CDR2 FYNNEI. The V gene lost 6 bases and the J gene lost 5 bases, with 25 bases spanning the gap. The CDR3 is 17 residues long. The CDR3 loop reads CASSVRGRRNAGYGYTF. Written as DNA, the CDR3 is TGTGCCAGCAGCGTTCGGGGAAGGCGGAACGCGGGGTATGGCTACACCTTC.

As regards this clonotype: Being one base from a much bigger clone, this may be a read error. This chain connects TRBV20-1 to TRBJ2-1; 7 positions match TRBD2. CDR3 size: 15 residues. Per germline, CDR1 DFQATT and CDR2 SNEGSKA (reference sequence). V gave up 6 bases and J gave up 4 bases; unmatched junction bases: 12. The CDR3 reads CSAPVGLGYYNEQFF. CDR3 bases: TGCAGTGCCCCCGTAGGACTAGGGTATTACAATGAGCAGTTCTTC.

This chain links TRBV5-1 with TRBJ2-6; weak D call: TRBD1 (5 bases). Germline loops: CDR1 SGHRS, CDR2 YFSETQ. The CDR3 totals 18 residues. The ends were cut back, 1 base at V and 2 bases at J, with 16 bases in the middle. CDR3 amino acids: CASSLQGAVLTGANVLTF. DNA of the CDR3: TGCGCCAGCAGCTTGCAAGGGGCAGTGTTGACTGGGGCCAACGTCCTGACTTTC.

This clonotype was picked up many times. V and J are TRBV12-3 or TRBV12-4 and TRBJ2-7; the D gene is possibly TRBD1 (6 bases). The CDR3 extends over 16 amino acids. V lost 6 bases to trimming and J lost 2 bases, with 20 bases between them. The CDR3 DNA reads as TGTGCCAGCAGCCCCTACGGTTGGGACAAACCCTACGAGCAGTACTTC. This gives the protein CASSPYGWDKPYEQYF.

The chain couples TRBV12-3 or TRBV12-4 to TRBJ2-1; possibly TRBD2 for D (7 bases). This CDR3 region has 13 residues. V was pared by 2 bases and J by 10 bases, with 12 bases between. This CDR3 reads CASSLSSGTEQFF. The CDR3 DNA sequence: TGTGCCAGCAGTTTATCCAGCGGGACAGAGCAGTTCTTC.

V gene TRBV10-3 combines with J gene TRBJ2-2, with TRBD1 matching 8 bases. Germline values: CDR1 ENHRY, CDR2 SYGVKD. This CDR3 spans 14 amino acids. V lost 11 bases to trimming and J lost 1 base; unmatched junction nucleotides: 6. The CDR3 sequence: CALGGTGNTGELFF. CDR3 nucleotide sequence: TGTGCCCTCGGAGGGACAGGGAACACCGGGGAGCTGTTTTTT.

This clonotype was picked up one time. The rearrangement links TRBV4-1 to TRBJ1-1; D ambiguous. The V gene lost 3 bases and the J gene lost 1 base, with 18 bases spanning the gap. Germline assignment: CDR1 MGHRA and CDR2 YSYEKL. The CDR3 length is 17 residues. The CDR3 DNA sequence: TGCGCCAGCAGCCACCACACCGCGGAACAGTCGAACACTGAAGCTTTCTTT. It translates to CASSHHTAEQSNTEAFF.

This clonotype was found many times. This chain uses TRBV4-1 with TRBJ1-2; 12 bases match TRBD1. Germline loops: CDR1 MGHRA, CDR2 YSYEKL. Trimming cost V 1 base and J 12 bases; bases outside gene matches: 21. The CDR3 consists of 19 residues. Here the CDR3 reads CASSQVGLVQGQGALPNTF. CDR3 DNA: TGCGCCAGCAGCCAAGTCGGTTTAGTTCAGGGACAGGGGGCCCTCCCCAACACCTTC.

The chain recombines TRBV6-6 with TRBJ2-5; TRBD1 agrees at 7 bases. The V and J ends lost 5 bases and 1 base, in that order; junction bases with no gene match: 4. Germline V lookup: CDR1 MNHNY, CDR2 SVGAGI (reference sequence). This CDR3 is built from 14 residues. DNA for the CDR3: TGTGCCAGCAGTCCCCGACAGGGCCAAGAGACCCAGTACTTC. It yields the protein CASSPRQGQETQYF.

This clonotype was counted between two and nine times. The gene calls are TRBV30 and TRBJ2-7, with D uncertain. Germline assignment: CDR1 GTSNPN and CDR2 SVGIG (reference sequence). V was clipped by 8 bases and J by 0 bases, with 8 bases between them. The CDR3 consists of 11 residues. The CDR3 sequence is CARGGSYEQYF. The DNA of the CDR3 is TGTGCCCGCGGCGGCTCCTACGAGCAGTACTTC.

As regards this clonotype: A much larger clone lies a single base off, so this may be a read error. The chain has TRBV28 and TRBJ1-2, with TRBD1 matching 8 bases. Germline V gene sequence: CDR1 MDHEN, CDR2 SYDVKM. The CDR3 length is 14 residues. CDR3 protein: CASRGQVRLAGCTF. CDR3 nucleotides: TGTGCCAGCAGGGGACAGGTCCGCTTAGCGGGCTGCACCTTC.

As for this clonotype: This could be a read error, since a much larger clone is one nucleotide away. This rearrangement joins TRBV6-1 to TRBJ2-3; TRBD2 matches 7 bases. From germline, CDR1 is MNHNS and CDR2 SASEGT. The CDR3 is 14 residues long. CDR3 nucleotides: TGTGCCTGCAGTGATTGGCGGGAGACAGATACGCAGTATTTT. This gives the protein CACSDWRETDTQYF.

In this sample, this clonotype turned up a few times. The chain couples TRBV6-5 to TRBJ1-6; weak D call: TRBD1 (6 bases). The CDR3 is 15 amino acids. Trimming left V 5 bases short and J 3 bases short, with 11 bases between. Germline V gene data show CDR1 as MNHEY and CDR2 as SVGAGI. CDR3 loop: CASSAGVFYNSPLHF. Written as DNA, the CDR3 is TGTGCCAGCAGTGCAGGGGTCTTCTATAATTCACCCCTCCACTTT.

This clonotype has at least ten counts. The chain joins TRBV29-1 to TRBJ1-4; TRBD1 matches 12 bases. The length of the CDR3 is 17 residues. J lost 3 bases, V lost 6 bases, and 11 bases had no gene match. The germline V gene has CDR1 SQVTM and CDR2 ANQGSEA. The CDR3 protein is CSVKGTGGVAANEKLFF. CDR3 nucleotide sequence: TGCAGCGTGAAGGGGACAGGGGGCGTGGCGGCTAATGAAAAACTGTTTTTT.

The rearrangement joins TRBV20-1 to TRBJ2-5; 8 bases line up with TRBD2. The J call may be faulty, since TRBJ2-7 better matches the DNA end. Germline CDR1 and CDR2: DFQATT and SNEGSKA (reference sequence). The CDR3 length is 14 residues. CDR3 amino acids: CSARGGTSIYEQYF. In nucleotides, the CDR3 is TGCAGTGCTAGAGGCGGGACTAGTATTTACGAGCAGTACTTC.

The chain is built from TRBV4-1 and TRBJ2-2; D unclear. CDR1 MGHRA and CDR2 YSYEKL come from the germline V gene. V lost 0 bases and J lost 0, with 8 bases in between. The CDR3 length is 16 residues. DNA of the CDR3: TGCGCCAGCAGCCAAGATCGGGTAGCGAACACCGGGGAGCTGTTTTTT. The encoded protein is CASSQDRVANTGELFF.

This clonotype was seen more than once but under ten times. The chain links TRBV6-5 to TRBJ1-1, with unresolved D. In germline, CDR1 is MNHEY, CDR2 SVGAGI. This CDR3 is built from 13 residues. Trimming left V 2 bases short and J 1 base short, with 5 bases between. CDR3: CASSYKGNTEAFF. The DNA for the CDR3 is TGTGCCAGCAGTTACAAAGGGAACACTGAAGCTTTCTTT.

The rearrangement joins TRBV28 to TRBJ1-3; D is unclear. There are 14 residues in the CDR3. Per the germline V gene, CDR1 is MDHEN and CDR2 is SYDVKM. V was shortened by 3 bases and J by 1 base, with 7 bases between the two germline ends. Here the CDR3 reads CASSFEGSGNTIYF. The CDR3 DNA is TGTGCCAGCAGTTTCGAGGGATCTGGAAACACCATATATTTT.